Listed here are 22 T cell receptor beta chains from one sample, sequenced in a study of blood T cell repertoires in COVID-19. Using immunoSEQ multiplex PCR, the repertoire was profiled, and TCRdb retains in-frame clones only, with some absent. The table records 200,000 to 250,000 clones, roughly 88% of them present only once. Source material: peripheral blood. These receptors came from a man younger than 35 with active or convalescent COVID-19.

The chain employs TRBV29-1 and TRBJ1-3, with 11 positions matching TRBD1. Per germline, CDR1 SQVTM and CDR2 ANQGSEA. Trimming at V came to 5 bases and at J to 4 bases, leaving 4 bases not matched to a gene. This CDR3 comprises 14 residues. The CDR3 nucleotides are TGCAGCGTTCAGGACAGGGGGCACGGAAACACCATATATTTT. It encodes CSVQDRGHGNTIYF.

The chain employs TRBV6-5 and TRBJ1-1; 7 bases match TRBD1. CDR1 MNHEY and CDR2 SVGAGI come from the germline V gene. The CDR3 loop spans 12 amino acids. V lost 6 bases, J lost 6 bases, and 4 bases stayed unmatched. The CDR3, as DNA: TGTGCCAGCAGCGACGGGACAGCTGAAGCTTTCTTT. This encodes CASSDGTAEAFF.

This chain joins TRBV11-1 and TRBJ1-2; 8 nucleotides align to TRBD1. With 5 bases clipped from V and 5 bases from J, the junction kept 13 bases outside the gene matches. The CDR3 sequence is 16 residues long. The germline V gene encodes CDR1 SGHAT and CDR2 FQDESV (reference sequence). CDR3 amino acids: CASSRQGQGSWYGYTF. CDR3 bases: TGTGCCAGCAGCCGGCAAGGACAGGGAAGTTGGTATGGCTACACCTTC.

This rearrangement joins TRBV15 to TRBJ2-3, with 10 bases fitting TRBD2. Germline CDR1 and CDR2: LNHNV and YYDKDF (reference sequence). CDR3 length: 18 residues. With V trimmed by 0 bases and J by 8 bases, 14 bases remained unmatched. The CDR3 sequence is CATSRDWSGRAHRGTQYF. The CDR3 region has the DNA TGTGCCACCAGCAGAGATTGGAGCGGGAGGGCTCATCGGGGTACGCAGTATTTT.

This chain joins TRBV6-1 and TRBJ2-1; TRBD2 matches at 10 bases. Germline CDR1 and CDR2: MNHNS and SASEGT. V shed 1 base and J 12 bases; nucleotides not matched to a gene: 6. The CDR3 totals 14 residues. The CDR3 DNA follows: TGTGCCAGCAGTGAAGGTTCGGGACTAGCGTCGCAGTTCTTC. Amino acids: CASSEGSGLASQFF.

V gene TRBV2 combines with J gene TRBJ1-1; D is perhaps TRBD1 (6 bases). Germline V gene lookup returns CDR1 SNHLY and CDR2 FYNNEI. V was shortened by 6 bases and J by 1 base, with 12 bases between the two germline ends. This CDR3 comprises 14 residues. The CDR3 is CASRQQGSNTEAFF. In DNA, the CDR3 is TGTGCCAGCAGGCAACAGGGTTCGAACACTGAAGCTTTCTTT.

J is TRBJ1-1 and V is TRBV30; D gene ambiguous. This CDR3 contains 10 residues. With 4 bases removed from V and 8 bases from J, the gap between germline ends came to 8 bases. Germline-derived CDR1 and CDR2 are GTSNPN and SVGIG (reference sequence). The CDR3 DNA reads TGTGCCTGGACCCCCAGGGAAGCTTTCTTT. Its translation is CAWTPREAFF.

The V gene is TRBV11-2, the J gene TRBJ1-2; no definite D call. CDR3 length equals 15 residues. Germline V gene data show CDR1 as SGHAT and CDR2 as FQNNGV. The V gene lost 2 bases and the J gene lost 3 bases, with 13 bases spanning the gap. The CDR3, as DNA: TGTGCCAGCAGCTTAAGTCGGTCAAGTGACTATGGCTACACCTTC. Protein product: CASSLSRSSDYGYTF.

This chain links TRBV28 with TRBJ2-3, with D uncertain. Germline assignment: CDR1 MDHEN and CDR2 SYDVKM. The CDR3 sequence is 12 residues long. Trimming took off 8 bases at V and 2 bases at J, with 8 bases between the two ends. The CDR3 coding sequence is TGTGCCAGCGCGCTAATCACAGATACGCAGTATTTT. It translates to CASALITDTQYF.

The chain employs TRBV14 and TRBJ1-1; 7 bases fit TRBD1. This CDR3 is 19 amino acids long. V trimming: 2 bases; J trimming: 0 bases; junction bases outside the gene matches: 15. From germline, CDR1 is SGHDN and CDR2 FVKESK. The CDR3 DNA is TGTGCCAGCAGCCAATCATTGGGACAGCGAACCTCGATGAACACTGAAGCTTTCTTT. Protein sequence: CASSQSLGQRTSMNTEAFF.

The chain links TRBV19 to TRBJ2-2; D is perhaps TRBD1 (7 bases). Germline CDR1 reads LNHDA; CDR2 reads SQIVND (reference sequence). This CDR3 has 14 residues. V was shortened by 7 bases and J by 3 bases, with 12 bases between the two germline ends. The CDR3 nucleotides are TGTGCCAGTAAAGGCAGGGGGGACACCGGGGAGCTGTTTTTT. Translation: CASKGRGDTGELFF.

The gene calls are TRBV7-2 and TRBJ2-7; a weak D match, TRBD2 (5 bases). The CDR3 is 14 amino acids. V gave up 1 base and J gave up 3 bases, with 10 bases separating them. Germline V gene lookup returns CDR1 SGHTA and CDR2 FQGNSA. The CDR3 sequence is CASSLGGRGYEQYF. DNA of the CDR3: TGTGCCAGCAGCTTAGGTGGGAGAGGCTACGAGCAGTACTTC.

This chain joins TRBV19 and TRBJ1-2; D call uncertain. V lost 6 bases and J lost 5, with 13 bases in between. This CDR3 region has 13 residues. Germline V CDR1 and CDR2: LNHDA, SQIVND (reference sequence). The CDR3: CASRRERRYGYTF. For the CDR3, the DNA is TGTGCCAGTAGACGGGAGCGGCGGTATGGCTACACCTTC.

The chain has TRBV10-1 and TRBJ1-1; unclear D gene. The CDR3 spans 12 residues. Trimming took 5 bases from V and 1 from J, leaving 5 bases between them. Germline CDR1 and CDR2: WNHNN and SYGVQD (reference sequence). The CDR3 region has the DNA TGCGCCAGCAGTTACAGGAACACTGAAGCTTTCTTT. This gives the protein CASSYRNTEAFF.

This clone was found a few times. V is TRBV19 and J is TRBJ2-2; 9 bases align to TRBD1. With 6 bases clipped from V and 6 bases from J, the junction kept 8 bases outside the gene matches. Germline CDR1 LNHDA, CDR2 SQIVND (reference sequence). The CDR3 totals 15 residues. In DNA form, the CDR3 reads TGTGCCAGTAGAGTCACCGGGACAGGGTCCGGGGAGCTGTTTTTT. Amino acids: CASRVTGTGSGELFF.

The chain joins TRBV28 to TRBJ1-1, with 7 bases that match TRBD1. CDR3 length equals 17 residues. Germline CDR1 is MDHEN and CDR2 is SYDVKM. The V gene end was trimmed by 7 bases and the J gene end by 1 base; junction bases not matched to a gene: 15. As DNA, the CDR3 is TGTGCCAGCAATAAGGGTAGGGGGCTCCTAAGGAACACTGAAGCTTTCTTT. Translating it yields CASNKGRGLLRNTEAFF.

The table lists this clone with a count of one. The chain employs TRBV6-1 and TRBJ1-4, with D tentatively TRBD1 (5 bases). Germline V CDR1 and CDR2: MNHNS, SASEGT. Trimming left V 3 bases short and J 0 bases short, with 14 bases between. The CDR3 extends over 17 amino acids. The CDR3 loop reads CASSDPSGGSTNEKLFF. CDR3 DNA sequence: TGTGCCAGCAGTGACCCCTCCGGGGGTTCAACTAATGAAAAACTGTTTTTT.

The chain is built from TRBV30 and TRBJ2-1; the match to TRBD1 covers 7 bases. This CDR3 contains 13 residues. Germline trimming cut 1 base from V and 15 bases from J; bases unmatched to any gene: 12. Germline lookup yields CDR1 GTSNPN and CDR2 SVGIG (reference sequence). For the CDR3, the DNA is TGTGCCTGGAGTGCGGGGACAGCCGACCTGGGGTTCTTC. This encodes CAWSAGTADLGFF.

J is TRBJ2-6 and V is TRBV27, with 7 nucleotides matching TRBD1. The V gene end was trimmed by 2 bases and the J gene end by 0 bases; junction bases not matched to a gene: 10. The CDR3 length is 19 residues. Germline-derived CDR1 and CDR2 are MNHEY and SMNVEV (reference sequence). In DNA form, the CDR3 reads TGTGCCAGCAGTTTAGTGGCGACAGGGCTTCCCTCTGGGGCCAACGTCCTGACTTTC. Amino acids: CASSLVATGLPSGANVLTF.

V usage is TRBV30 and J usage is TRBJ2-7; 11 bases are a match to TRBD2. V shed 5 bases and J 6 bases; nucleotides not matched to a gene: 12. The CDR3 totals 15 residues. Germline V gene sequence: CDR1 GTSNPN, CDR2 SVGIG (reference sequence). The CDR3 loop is CAWGALLAGEGEQYF. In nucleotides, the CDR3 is TGTGCCTGGGGAGCTCTACTAGCGGGAGAGGGCGAGCAGTACTTC. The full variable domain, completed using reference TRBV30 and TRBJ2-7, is SQTIHQWPATLVQPVGSPLSLECTVEGTSNPNLYWYRQAAGRGLQLLFYSVGIGQISSEVPQNLSASRPQDRQFILSSKKLLLSDSGFYLCAWGALLAGEGEQYFGPGTRLTVT.

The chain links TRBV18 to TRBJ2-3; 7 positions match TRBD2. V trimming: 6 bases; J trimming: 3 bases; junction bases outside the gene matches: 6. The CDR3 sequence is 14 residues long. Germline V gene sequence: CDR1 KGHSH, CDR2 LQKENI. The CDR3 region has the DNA TGTGCCAGCTCGCGGGAGTTGGGGACAGATACGCAGTATTTT. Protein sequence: CASSRELGTDTQYF.

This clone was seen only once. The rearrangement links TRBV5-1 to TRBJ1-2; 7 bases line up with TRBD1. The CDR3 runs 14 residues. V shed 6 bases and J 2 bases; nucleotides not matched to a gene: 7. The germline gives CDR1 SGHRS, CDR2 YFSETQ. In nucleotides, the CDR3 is TGCGCCAGCAACGATGTGGGACAGAACTATGGCTACACCTTC. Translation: CASNDVGQNYGYTF.